A selection of T cell receptor beta chains follows, all from one sample in a study of T cell responses to AZD1222 COVID-19 vaccine. Generated by immunoSEQ multiplex PCR, the TCRdb table keeps only in-frame clones and is missing some. Of around 130,000 clones in the sample, over 90% are singletons; the top ten hold 5% to 7%. The starting material was peripheral blood, obtained on day 0 of AZD1222 vaccination. The receptors come from an adult in good health. The CDR3 runs from the conserved cysteine through the conserved F or W.

v_call,cdr3_length,j_call,cdr3_aa
TRBV10-3,12,TRBJ2-7,CAISREKNEQYF
TRBV19,14,TRBJ1-2,CASSPQTRISGYTF
TRBV27,15,TRBJ1-5,CASSPGTGANQPQHF
TRBV4-2,13,TRBJ2-7,CASSQAEGSEQYF
TRBV11-2,15,TRBJ1-3,CASSLRGVSGNTIYF
TRBV11-3,15,TRBJ2-5,CASSRGQQVQETQYF
TRBV6-5,15,TRBJ2-7,CASSYRDGDSYEQYF
TRBV6-1,11,TRBJ2-4,CASSEAGLGYF
TRBV11-2,15,TRBJ1-2,CASSSARQGTYGYTF
TRBV30,16,TRBJ1-5,CAWSGDRDSQNQPQHF
TRBV7-9,21,TRBJ2-3,CASSKDPITSGGASFTDTQYF
TRBV6-2/TRBV6-3,15,TRBJ2-7,CASSPISSFSYEQYF
TRBV9,13,TRBJ1-1,CASSPKVDTEAFF
TRBV7-7,14,TRBJ2-5,CASSLGGLAEDQYF
TRBV2,14,TRBJ2-1,CASSGTSGLMEQFF
TRBV30,11,TRBJ1-4,CAWGTGRKLFF
TRBV28,11,TRBJ2-3,CASSYTDTQYF
TRBV28,15,TRBJ2-3,CASSFRLAGTDTQYF
TRBV9,16,TRBJ1-1,CASSVGPVGENTEAFF
TRBV18,11,TRBJ1-1,CASSPNTEAFF
TRBV6-5,11,TRBJ2-1,CASRNNNEQFF
TRBV5-4,15,TRBJ1-1,CASSIMTARGTEAFF
TRBV11-2,12,TRBJ2-7,CASRAAGNEQYF
TRBV7-9,14,TRBJ1-5,CASSLAGSNQPQHF
TRBV27,13,TRBJ1-2,CASSPRTGFGYTF
TRBV11-3,16,TRBJ2-5,CASSLGYAWIQETQYF
TRBV15,15,TRBJ1-2,CATSIPQGARVGYTF
TRBV4-2,14,TRBJ1-4,CASSPKGLDEKLFF
TRBV5-1,15,TRBJ2-2,CASSLTSGFTGELFF
TRBV14,15,TRBJ1-4,CASSQSPGAGEELFF
TRBV7-2,15,TRBJ2-1,CASSLLVVTVNEQFF
TRBV7-9,14,TRBJ1-1,CASSLAGSGAEAFF
TRBV28,12,TRBJ1-2,CATRAANYGYTF
TRBV7-2,16,TRBJ2-1,CASSLQSGTVQNEQFF
TRBV9,15,TRBJ2-7,CASSVGGTGANEQYF
TRBV30,16,TRBJ1-1,CAWSVLNNPGAPEAFF
TRBV19,15,TRBJ1-4,CASKKRGREKEKLFF
TRBV6-1,13,TRBJ1-5,CASSDEPGQTQHF
TRBV7-6,16,TRBJ2-7,CASSLDPRGYSYEQYF
TRBV19,15,TRBJ1-2,CASSGTGAFLYGYTF
TRBV6-1,15,TRBJ1-4,CASSESPATNEKLFF
TRBV19,14,TRBJ1-5,CASSMNRGGQPQHF
TRBV9,18,TRBJ1-1,CASSPFGTGRYVVTEAFF
TRBV11-2,12,TRBJ2-1,CASSQWGNEQFF
TRBV6-6,15,TRBJ2-7,CASSYSSRAGYEQYF
TRBV5-8,14,TRBJ1-6,CASSLGGRNSPLHF
TRBV15,15,TRBJ2-7,CATSRDWTSLNEQYF